The sequence of this T cell receptor beta chain was determined in a study of early T cells in non-severe SARS-CoV-2 infection. Study-level information: Chains from this unsorted whole-blood bulk RNA could not be paired. Overall study findings and caveats: Matching with VDJdb favored anti-spike CD8 responses (missing private and CD4 specificities).

Details on this clonotype: The antigen is not known.

Researchers tagged individual cDNA molecules with unique molecular identifiers. TCRdb ran MiXCR on the 5' RACE reads and lists one entry per CDR3 protein. There are 48,000 or so distinct CDR3 sequences in the sample; approximately 6% occur only once, and about 7% lies in the top ten. The CDR3 is made up of 15 amino acids. V lost 8 bases to trimming and J lost 1 base, with 16 bases between them. Germline V gene data show CDR1 as MDHEN and CDR2 as SYDVKM. The chain joins TRBV28 to TRBJ2-3; D might be TRBD1 (5 bases). The sample was whole blood, taken at baseline. This clonotype was sampled from an adult who was a healthcare worker with PCR-confirmed SARS-CoV-2 infection or an uninfected control (not recorded which). As DNA, the CDR3 is TGTGCCAGCGGGCCCTGGATAGGGGGCACAGATACGCAGTATTTT. Translation: CASGPWIGGTDTQYF.